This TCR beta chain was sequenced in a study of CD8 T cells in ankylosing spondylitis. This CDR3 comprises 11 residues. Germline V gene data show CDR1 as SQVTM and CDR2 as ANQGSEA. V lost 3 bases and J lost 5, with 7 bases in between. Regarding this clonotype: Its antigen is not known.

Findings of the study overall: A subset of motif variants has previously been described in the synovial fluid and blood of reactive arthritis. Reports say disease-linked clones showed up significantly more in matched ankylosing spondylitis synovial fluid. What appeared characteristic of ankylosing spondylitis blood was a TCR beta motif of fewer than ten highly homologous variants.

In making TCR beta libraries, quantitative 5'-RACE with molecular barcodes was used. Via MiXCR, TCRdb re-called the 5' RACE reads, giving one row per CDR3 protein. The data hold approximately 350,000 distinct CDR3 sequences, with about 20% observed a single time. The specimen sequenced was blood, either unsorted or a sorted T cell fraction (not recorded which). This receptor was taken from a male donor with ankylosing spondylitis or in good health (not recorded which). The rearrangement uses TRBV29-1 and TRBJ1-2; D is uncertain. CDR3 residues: CSVEGRYGYTF. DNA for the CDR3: TGCAGCGTTGAGGGTCGGTATGGCTACACCTTC.